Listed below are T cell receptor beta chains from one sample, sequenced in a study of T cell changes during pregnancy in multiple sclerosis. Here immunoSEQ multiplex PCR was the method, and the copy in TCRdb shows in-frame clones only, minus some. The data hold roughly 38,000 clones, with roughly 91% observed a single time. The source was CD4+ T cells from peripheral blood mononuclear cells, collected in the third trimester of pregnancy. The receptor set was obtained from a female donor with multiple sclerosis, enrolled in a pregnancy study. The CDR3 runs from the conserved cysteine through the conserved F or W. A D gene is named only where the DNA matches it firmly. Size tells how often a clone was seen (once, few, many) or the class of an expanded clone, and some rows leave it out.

CASSTGLLPVPKNKGNEQFF	TGCGCCAGCAGCACGGGACTCCTACCCGTCCCGAAAAACAAAGGCAATGAGCAGTTCTTC	.	TRBV5-1	.	TRBJ2-1
CASSARRGDREGYTF	TGTGCCAGCAGCGCACGGCGGGGCGACAGGGAGGGCTACACCTTC	once	TRBV9	TRBD1	TRBJ1-2
CASSIQRGAYNEQFF	TGTGCCAGTAGTATTCAGCGAGGAGCTTACAATGAGCAGTTCTTC	.	TRBV19	.	TRBJ2-1
CARAHRPYEQYF	TGTGCCAGAGCGCACAGGCCCTACGAGCAGTACTTC	once	TRBV7-9	.	TRBJ2-7
CASKGAGANVLTF	TGTGCCAGCAAGGGGGCTGGGGCCAACGTCCTGACTTTC	.	TRBV27	.	TRBJ2-6
CASRLDSSNTEAFF	TGCGCCAGCAGGCTGGACAGCTCGAACACTGAAGCTTTCTTT	once	TRBV10-1	.	TRBJ1-1
CASSRTGQPIREQYF	TGTGCCAGCAGTAGGACGGGACAGCCGATTCGCGAGCAGTACTTC	once	TRBV6-5	TRBD1	TRBJ2-7
CASSSTVSEQYF	TGTGCCAGCAGTTCGACAGTTTCCGAGCAGTACTTC	once	TRBV6-5	.	TRBJ2-7
CASSMLSGGSYEQYF	TGCGCCAGCAGCATGCTTAGCGGGGGCTCCTACGAGCAGTACTTC	.	TRBV5-1	TRBD2	TRBJ2-7
CSALTGMTEAFF	TGCAGCGCCCTGACAGGAATGACTGAAGCTTTCTTT	.	TRBV29-1	.	TRBJ1-1
CSPGEPLYNEQFF	TGCAGCCCCGGGGAACCCCTCTACAATGAGCAGTTCTTC	.	TRBV29-1	.	TRBJ2-1
CASSPTGGNGNQPQHF	TGTGCCAGCAGCCCGACGGGGGGCAACGGCAATCAGCCCCAGCATTTT	.	TRBV2	.	TRBJ1-5
CARGPGGQETQYF	TGTGCCCGCGGTCCGGGGGGCCAAGAGACCCAGTACTTC	.	TRBV2	TRBD2	TRBJ2-5
CASSSLAGGFTDTQYF	TGTGCCAGCAGCTCGCTAGCGGGAGGGTTCACAGATACGCAGTATTTT	.	TRBV7-6	TRBD2	TRBJ2-3
CASSQSLRQGARTDTQYF	TGCGCCAGCAGCCAATCCCTCCGACAGGGGGCGCGCACAGATACGCAGTATTTT	.	TRBV4-1	TRBD1	TRBJ2-3
CSVEDLFGTGGTGELFF	TGCAGCGTTGAAGATCTTTTCGGGACAGGCGGCACCGGGGAGCTGTTTTTT	.	TRBV29-1	TRBD1	TRBJ2-2
CASRNRGLSSYEQYF	TGTGCCAGCAGAAACAGGGGTCTGAGCTCCTACGAGCAGTACTTC	.	TRBV27	TRBD1	TRBJ2-7
CASSPRTGRLNTEAFF	TGTGCCAGCAGTCCCAGGACAGGGCGTTTGAACACTGAAGCTTTCTTT	.	TRBV27	TRBD1	TRBJ1-1
CASSHSREQPQHF	TGTGCCAGCAGCCACTCACGGGAGCAGCCCCAGCATTTT	once	TRBV2	.	TRBJ1-5
CAWSRIAEKLFF	TGTGCCTGGAGCCGAATTGCGGAAAAACTGTTTTTT	.	TRBV30	.	TRBJ1-4
CASSGQRWANQPQHF	TGTGCCAGCAGTGGACAGAGGTGGGCCAATCAGCCCCAGCATTTT	.	TRBV28	.	TRBJ1-5
CASSPGGYRTDTQYF	TGTGCCAGCTCCCCGGGTGGATATCGTACAGATACGCAGTATTTT	.	TRBV5-4	.	TRBJ2-3
CSAREERRQFF	TGCAGTGCTAGAGAGGAGCGGCGGCAGTTCTTC	.	TRBV20-1	.	TRBJ2-1
CASRPLTSSSYEQYF	TGTGCCAGCAGGCCCCTCACTAGCTCCTCCTACGAGCAGTACTTC	.	TRBV11-2	.	TRBJ2-7
CASRQELMTEAFF	TGTGCCAGCAGACAGGAGCTGATGACTGAAGCTTTCTTT	.	TRBV6-1	.	TRBJ1-1
CASRSGAYEQYF	TGTGCCAGTAGGTCGGGGGCCTACGAGCAGTACTTC	once	TRBV19	.	TRBJ2-7
CASSLGGGYAFF	TGTGCCAGCAGCTTAGGGGGAGGGTACGCTTTCTTT	.	TRBV7-2	.	TRBJ1-1
CASSYRGGGTNEQFF	TGTGCCAGCAGCTATAGGGGGGGAGGGACCAATGAGCAGTTCTTC	.	TRBV7-2	.	TRBJ2-1
CASSLGGFPDTQYF	TGCGCCAGCAGCTTGGGAGGGTTCCCCGATACGCAGTATTTT	.	TRBV5-1	.	TRBJ2-3
CATSRDRDNSPLHF	TGTGCCACCAGCAGGGACAGAGATAATTCACCCCTCCACTTT	once	TRBV15	.	TRBJ1-6
CASSLTGTILNTQYF	TGTGCCAGCAGCTTAACGGGGACTATCTTGAATACGCAGTATTTT	.	TRBV7-3	TRBD2	TRBJ2-3
CASSPPGRRDNYGYTF	TGTGCCAGCTCACCACCGGGGAGGCGGGATAACTATGGCTACACCTTC	.	TRBV18	.	TRBJ1-2
CASSFRQETQYF	TGCGCCAGCAGCTTCCGCCAAGAGACCCAGTACTTC	few	TRBV5-1	.	TRBJ2-5
CAGNLRTGANVLTF	TGTGCTGGCAATCTCAGGACTGGGGCCAACGTCCTGACTTTC	.	TRBV19	.	TRBJ2-6
CASGLAGQPNEQFF	TGTGCTAGTGGTTTGGCGGGACAACCCAATGAGCAGTTCTTC	.	TRBV12-5	.	TRBJ2-1
CASSLGTRFYEQYF	TGTGCCAGCAGTTTAGGTACTAGGTTCTACGAGCAGTACTTC	.	TRBV28	.	TRBJ2-7
CASRRGGSYNEQFF	TGTGCTAGTAGGCGGGGTGGATCCTACAATGAGCAGTTCTTC	.	TRBV12-5	.	TRBJ2-1
CASKSDSGGTQYF	TGTGCCAGCAAATCCGACTCGGGGGGTACGCAGTATTTT	.	TRBV2	TRBD2	TRBJ2-3
CASSPTGVSLTEAFF	TGTGCCAGCAGCCCTACAGGAGTTTCGTTGACTGAAGCTTTCTTT	.	TRBV7-9	.	TRBJ1-1
CASSLVFGSRGTEAFF	TGTGCCAGCAGTTTAGTGTTCGGAAGTCGGGGCACTGAAGCTTTCTTT	few	TRBV28	.	TRBJ1-1
CASRVGRASGELFF	TGCGCCAGCAGGGTCGGGAGGGCCTCCGGGGAGCTGTTTTTT	.	TRBV10-2	TRBD2	TRBJ2-2
CASSGGTSPLAKNIQYF	TGTGCCAGCTCCGGAGGGACCAGTCCCCTAGCCAAAAACATTCAGTACTTC	.	TRBV14	.	TRBJ2-4
CASNGRQNSYEQYF	TGTGCCAGCAACGGTAGACAGAACTCCTACGAGCAGTACTTC	.	TRBV2	.	TRBJ2-7
CASSSTYGSGANVLTF	TGTGCCAGCAGTTCCACCTATGGCTCTGGGGCCAACGTCCTGACTTTC	.	TRBV28	.	TRBJ2-6
CASSSSGINEQYF	TGCGCCAGCAGCTCCAGCGGGATTAACGAGCAGTACTTC	.	TRBV5-1	TRBD2	TRBJ2-7